This TCR beta chain is from a study of response to subunit inactivated influenza vaccine. The study, taken as a whole, reports: That few new T cells are recruited by each seasonal influenza vaccination was the authors' suggestion.

MiXCR, run by TCRdb on the RT-PCR reads, gives a single entry per CDR3 protein. The sample carries around 190,000 distinct CDR3 sequences, roughly an eighth recorded once. This clonotype was counted a few times. The antigen is not known. The CDR3 is made up of 16 amino acids. The germline V and J ends were trimmed by 2 bases and 2 bases, with 12 bases remaining between them. Germline-derived CDR1 and CDR2 are SGHVS and FQNEAQ. V and J are TRBV7-8 and TRBJ2-2; the D is unclear. This sample comprised CD8+ T cells sorted from PBMCs, obtained 5 days after vaccination. This sequence was found in a man aged 50-60 years who received an inactivated influenza vaccine. Here the CDR3 reads CASSLIGGPNTGELFF. The CDR3 DNA reads TGTGCCAGCAGCTTAATCGGCGGCCCTAACACCGGGGAGCTGTTTTTT.